Listed below are T cell receptor beta chains from one sample, sequenced in a study of T cell repertoires in cytomegalovirus infection. TCRdb passed the reads through MiXCR, listing each CDR3 protein once. The sample lists 250,000 to 400,000 distinct CDR3 sequences, more than 20% occurring once. The antigens of these receptors remain unknown. Specimen: cultured PBMCs, collected from culture after CMV antigen stimulation. The receptors here all came from a human donor in good health (CMV status not recorded). Some clones in this sample may be carry-over from other donors' samples. Each CDR3 is given with its conserved first and last residue. A D gene is named only where the DNA matches it firmly. Not all rows give a size; the values are once, few, many and, for expanded clones, a class.

V: TRBV2
D: .
size: .
J: TRBJ1-2
DNA: TGTGCCACAAAAGAGCTTAACTATGGCTACACCTTC
CDR3: CATKELNYGYTF

V: TRBV7-2
D: .
size: few
J: TRBJ2-5
DNA: TGTGCCAGCAGCTTAGACGGCGGACTGAAGACCCAGTACTTC
CDR3: CASSLDGGLKTQYF

V: TRBV19
D: .
size: .
J: TRBJ1-6
DNA: TGTGCCAGTAGTCGCCGGGACGGGACGGCTTGGTCACCCCTCCACTTT
CDR3: CASSRRDGTAWSPLHF

V: TRBV18
D: TRBD2
size: few
J: TRBJ2-4
DNA: TGTGCCAGCTCACCACGGGAGGGCCTGATAAACATTCAGTACTTC
CDR3: CASSPREGLINIQYF

V: TRBV2
D: .
size: few
J: TRBJ1-5
DNA: TGTGCCAGCAGTGTTTATCTAAGCAATCAGCCCCAGCATTTT
CDR3: CASSVYLSNQPQHF

V: TRBV29-1
D: TRBD1
size: .
J: TRBJ1-1
DNA: TGCAGCGCCCCGGACAGGGGAAACACTGAAGCTTTCTTT
CDR3: CSAPDRGNTEAFF

V: TRBV7-9
D: .
size: .
J: TRBJ1-3
DNA: TGTGCCCACAGAAGCTCTGGAAACACCATATATTTT
CDR3: CAHRSSGNTIYF

V: TRBV5-1
D: .
size: .
J: TRBJ1-1
DNA: TGCGCCAGCATAAAAGGAGTGGGTAGCACTGAAGCTTTCTTT
CDR3: CASIKGVGSTEAFF

V: TRBV7-8
D: .
size: many
J: TRBJ2-3
DNA: TGTGCCAGCAGCTATGAGGGGAGGCATACGCAGTATTTT
CDR3: CASSYEGRHTQYF

V: TRBV2
D: .
size: .
J: TRBJ1-6
DNA: TGTGCCAGCAGTGTCGGCAGGGCTTCACCCCTCCACTTT
CDR3: CASSVGRASPLHF

V: TRBV7-9
D: .
size: few
J: TRBJ2-3
DNA: TGTGCCAGCAGCCTCCTCGGGGGACCCGAACCGCAGTATTTT
CDR3: CASSLLGGPEPQYF

V: TRBV6-2/TRBV6-3
D: .
size: .
J: TRBJ2-7
DNA: TGTGCCAGCAGTTACTCGAAATGGGTAAGCTCCTACGAGCAGTACTTC
CDR3: CASSYSKWVSSYEQYF

V: TRBV7-2
D: .
size: many
J: TRBJ2-7
DNA: TGTGCCAGCACCCGGCCCAACCGGGGCAACGAGCAGTACTTC
CDR3: CASTRPNRGNEQYF

V: TRBV6-6
D: TRBD2
size: .
J: TRBJ2-5
DNA: TGTGCCAGCAGACCACTAGCGGGGCAAGAGACCCAGTACTTC
CDR3: CASRPLAGQETQYF

V: TRBV4-3
D: TRBD2
size: .
J: TRBJ2-3
DNA: TGCGCCAGCAGCCAAGGAGATAGCGGGAGTGCAGATACGCAGTATTTT
CDR3: CASSQGDSGSADTQYF

V: TRBV5-6
D: .
size: many
J: TRBJ1-3
DNA: TGTGCCAGCAGCTTGGTCGCGACCCCTTCTGGAAACACCATATATTTT
CDR3: CASSLVATPSGNTIYF

V: TRBV12-3/TRBV12-4
D: .
size: many
J: TRBJ2-2
DNA: TGTGCCAGCAGCCCCCCTCGACGTCTGAACACCGGGGAGCTGTTTTTT
CDR3: CASSPPRRLNTGELFF

V: TRBV7-2
D: .
size: few
J: TRBJ2-1
DNA: TGTGCCAGCAGCACGCAGGGACGAAGTCCCTACAATGAGCAGTTCTTC
CDR3: CASSTQGRSPYNEQFF

V: TRBV12-3/TRBV12-4
D: TRBD1
size: .
J: TRBJ1-1
DNA: TGTGCCAGCAGTTTACCCGGGACAGGGGGCACTGAAGCTTTCTTT
CDR3: CASSLPGTGGTEAFF

V: TRBV4-1
D: .
size: .
J: TRBJ2-7
DNA: TGCGCCAGCAGCTTGGGGGACCTCTACGAGCAGTACTTC
CDR3: CASSLGDLYEQYF